Given below is one T cell receptor (beta chain) in context. Its antigen is still unknown. The record originates from a study of cytomegalovirus exposure and HLA in healthy donors. Use of 60 Vbeta and 13 Jbeta primers characterized the PCR. This table comes from immunoSEQ multiplex PCR, and its TCRdb copy is limited to in-frame clones, with some not included. The table has under 200,000 clones, roughly 80% seen once. The CDR3 contains 16 residues. Germline CDR1 SEHNR, CDR2 FQNEAQ (reference sequence). V lost 1 base to trimming and J lost 3 bases, with 10 bases between them. Points from the study as a whole: Later, TCR association rates were found to vary by HLA locus, highest for DRB1 and lowest for HLA-C. Some TCR beta chains (roughly 160 of them) were listed as cytomegalovirus-associated.

This TCR was sampled from a woman in her twenties or thirties in good health and CMV-seropositive. The chain has TRBV7-9 and TRBJ1-6, with D hard to call. Sequences were obtained from PBMCs. The CDR3 nucleotides are TGTGCCAGCAGCTTAGGAGGCACCTTCTATAATTCACCCCTCCACTTT. It yields the protein CASSLGGTFYNSPLHF.